The 23 T cell receptor beta chains below come from one sample, sequenced in a study of cytomegalovirus exposure and HLA in healthy donors. The method was immunoSEQ multiplex PCR; TCRdb's version includes in-frame clones alone and lacks a portion of them. The sample lists over 85,000 clones, around 87% occurring once. Material: PBMCs. These receptors were collected from a woman aged 25-40 years in good health and CMV-seropositive.

The chain recombines TRBV28 with TRBJ2-7, with 7 bases matching TRBD1. V lost 3 bases, J lost 10 bases, and 9 bases stayed unmatched. CDR1 is MDHEN and CDR2 is SYDVKM in the germline V gene. The CDR3 length is 13 residues. Here the CDR3 reads CASSFFRQGEQYF. The CDR3 DNA sequence: TGTGCCAGCAGTTTCTTTAGACAGGGAGAACAGTACTTC.

V is TRBV11-2 and J is TRBJ1-2; TRBD1 is a possible D gene (5 bases). The germline CDR1 and CDR2 sequences are SGHAT and FQNNGV. Trimming removed 3 bases from V and 3 bases from J, with 14 bases in between. The CDR3 has 15 residues. This CDR3 is CASSFSGVDHYGYTF. The CDR3 coding sequence is TGTGCCAGCAGCTTCTCGGGGGTGGATCACTATGGCTACACCTTC.

Only a few counts were recorded for this clone. This chain connects TRBV10-3 to TRBJ1-5; a weak D match, TRBD1 (5 bases). CDR3 size: 14 residues. V was clipped by 6 bases and J by 4 bases, with 13 bases between them. Germline V gene sequence: CDR1 ENHRY, CDR2 SYGVKD. The CDR3 spells CAISKTDKNQPQHF. Written as DNA, the CDR3 is TGTGCCATCAGCAAGACGGACAAGAATCAGCCCCAGCATTTT.

The CDR3 protein is CASSYDSGDYGYTF. In DNA, the CDR3 is TGTGCCAGCAGTTACGATTCGGGGGACTATGGCTACACCTTC. The chain is built from TRBV6-6 and TRBJ1-2, with a possible D match to TRBD1 (5 bases). Germline V CDR1 and CDR2: MNHNY, SVGAGI (reference sequence). The V end lost 2 bases, the J end lost 3 bases, and 10 bases lay between the germline ends. This CDR3 has 14 amino acids.

V usage is TRBV7-3 and J usage is TRBJ2-2, with TRBD2 matching 11 bases. V trimming: 1 base; J trimming: 1 base; junction bases outside the gene matches: 2. CDR3 length equals 17 residues. The germline CDR1 and CDR2 sequences are SGHTA and FQGTGA. The CDR3 DNA follows: TGTGCCAGCAGCTTAATCGGGACTAGCGGGAACACCGGGGAGCTGTTTTTT. This translates into CASSLIGTSGNTGELFF. The full variable domain, with the rest looked up from reference TRBV7-3 and TRBJ2-2, is GAGVSQTPSNKVTEKGKYVELRCDPISGHTALYWYRQSLGQGPEFLIYFQGTGAADDSGLPNDRFFAVRPEGSVSTLKIQRTERGDSAVYLCASSLIGTSGNTGELFFGEGSRLTVL.

This clone was seen just once. The chain combines TRBV6-6 with TRBJ1-2; 7 bases fit TRBD1. Germline CDR1 is MNHNY and CDR2 is SVGAGI (reference sequence). Trimming took 5 bases from V and 0 from J; bases not matched to a gene: 3. This CDR3 is 14 amino acids long. For the CDR3, the DNA is TGTGCCAGCAGTACAGGGGTCTCTAACTATGGCTACACCTTC. Amino acid sequence: CASSTGVSNYGYTF.

This clone was detected only once. The genes are TRBV19 and TRBJ1-5; 7 bases line up with TRBD1. Per the germline V gene, CDR1 is LNHDA and CDR2 is SQIVND (reference sequence). V was clipped by 0 bases and J by 11 bases; unmatched bases: 10. CDR3 length equals 15 residues. Here the CDR3 reads CASSIDGTVQGAQHF. As DNA, the CDR3 is TGTGCCAGTAGTATAGACGGGACGGTCCAGGGGGCCCAGCATTTT.

This clone was detected only a few times. V usage is TRBV10-2 and J usage is TRBJ2-7, with a tentative D call TRBD1 (6 bases). CDR1 WSHSY and CDR2 SAAADI come from the germline V gene. The length of the CDR3 is 12 residues. V dropped 6 bases and J dropped 5 bases, with 11 bases sitting between them. The CDR3 DNA follows: TGCGCCAGCAGCACACAGGGCCACGAGCAGTACTTC. As protein: CASSTQGHEQYF.

This chain joins TRBV7-8 and TRBJ1-1; D may be TRBD1 (6 bases). CDR1 and CDR2 from the germline V gene are SGHVS and FQNEAQ. The CDR3 consists of 15 residues. The V gene lost 3 bases and the J gene lost 4 bases, with 15 bases spanning the gap. The CDR3 sequence: CASSLDRTQGTEAFF. CDR3 nucleotides: TGTGCCAGCAGCTTGGACAGAACCCAAGGCACTGAAGCTTTCTTT.

The chain recombines TRBV2 with TRBJ2-3; TRBD2 is a possible D gene (5 bases). V was trimmed by 7 bases and J by 11 bases, leaving 10 bases between them. This CDR3 contains 10 residues. Looked up from germline, CDR1 is SNHLY and CDR2 is FYNNEI. CDR3 sequence reads: CASKGSMQYF. The CDR3 DNA follows: TGTGCCAGCAAAGGGAGTATGCAGTATTTT. Based on the CDR3 plus reference TRBV2 and TRBJ2-3, the full variable domain is EPEVTQTPSHQVTQMGQEVILRCVPISNHLYFYWYRQILGQKVEFLVSFYNNEISEKSEIFDDQFSVERPDGSNFTLKIRSTKLEDSAMYFCASKGSMQYFGPGTRLTVL.

J is TRBJ1-2 and V is TRBV5-6, with D tentatively TRBD1 (5 bases). V gave up 4 bases and J gave up 4 bases, with 14 bases separating them. Germline CDR1 is SGHDT and CDR2 is YYEEEE. This CDR3 is built from 14 residues. The CDR3 sequence is CASSPAGGIYGYTF. In DNA, the CDR3 is TGTGCCAGCAGCCCCGCCGGGGGGATCTATGGCTACACCTTC. Drawing the rest from reference TRBV5-6 and TRBJ1-2, the complete variable domain is DAGVTQSPTHLIKTRGQQVTLRCSPKSGHDTVSWYQQALGQGPQFIFQYYEEEERQRGNFPDRFSGHQFPNYSSELNVNALLLGDSALYLCASSPAGGIYGYTFGSGTRLTVV.

The CDR3 bases are TGTGCCATCAGTGGCAGCGCGACCTCTGGGGCCAACGTCCTGACTTTC. Residues: CAISGSATSGANVLTF. The chain combines TRBV10-3 with TRBJ2-6, with D unresolved. The germline CDR1 and CDR2 sequences are ENHRY and SYGVKD. V shed 4 bases and J shed 0 bases, with 10 bases lying between them. There are 16 residues in the CDR3.

The gene calls are TRBV7-9 and TRBJ2-3, with D perhaps TRBD1 (6 bases). In germline, CDR1 is SEHNR, CDR2 FQNEAQ (reference sequence). This CDR3 is built from 13 residues. The V and J ends lost 1 base and 6 bases respectively, with 8 bases between them. This CDR3 is CASSLGDKDTQYF. The CDR3, as DNA: TGTGCCAGCAGCTTAGGGGACAAGGATACGCAGTATTTT.

The chain has TRBV5-1 and TRBJ2-2; D not certain. V lost 0 bases and J 1 base, leaving 4 bases between the germline ends. The CDR3 totals 14 residues. Germline CDR1 reads SGHRS; CDR2 reads YFSETQ. The CDR3 region is CASSLVLNTGELFF. DNA for the CDR3: TGCGCCAGCAGCTTGGTCCTGAACACCGGGGAGCTGTTTTTT.

This rearrangement joins TRBV7-9 to TRBJ1-4, with 7 positions matching TRBD1. Germline CDR1 is SEHNR and CDR2 is FQNEAQ (reference sequence). The CDR3 is 15 amino acids. V gave up 1 base and J gave up 8 bases; unmatched junction bases: 7. CDR3 sequence reads: CASSLGDRVAEKLFF. The CDR3 nucleotides are TGTGCCAGCAGCTTAGGCGACAGGGTGGCGGAAAAACTGTTTTTT.

The gene calls are TRBV9 and TRBJ2-7; 9 bases align to TRBD2. The CDR3 runs 16 residues. Looked up from germline, CDR1 is SGDLS and CDR2 is YYNGEE. V was pared by 0 bases and J by 2 bases, with 6 bases of the junction left unmatched. The DNA for the CDR3 is TGTGCCAGCAGCGTAGAAGTAGCGGGAGAACCCTACGAGCAGTACTTC. It encodes CASSVEVAGEPYEQYF.

This clone was picked up one time. The rearrangement links TRBV7-2 to TRBJ2-2; 8 nucleotides agree with TRBD1. The J segment lost 6 bases and the V segment lost 4 bases, leaving 4 bases of the junction unmatched. CDR3 length equals 14 residues. Per the germline V gene, CDR1 is SGHTA and CDR2 is FQGNSA. CDR3: CASSYWTGPGELFF. The CDR3 DNA reads TGTGCCAGCAGCTACTGGACAGGGCCCGGGGAGCTGTTTTTT.

The chain carries TRBV15 and TRBJ1-4; TRBD1 matches 7 bases. Germline trimming cut 4 bases from V and 7 bases from J; bases unmatched to any gene: 12. CDR3 length: 16 residues. Germline loops: CDR1 LNHNV, CDR2 YYDKDF (reference sequence). CDR3 coding DNA: TGTGCCACCAGCACTCCCCCGCGAGACAGGGCTGAAAAACTGTTTTTT. It codes for CATSTPPRDRAEKLFF.

This chain uses TRBV4-3 with TRBJ2-7; perhaps TRBD2 as D (6 bases). The germline V gene encodes CDR1 LGHNA and CDR2 YSLEER. CDR3 length equals 14 residues. V gave up 1 base and J gave up 3 bases, with 10 bases separating them. The CDR3 DNA sequence: TGCGCCAGCAGCCAAGGCGGGATGGGCTACGAGCAGTACTTC. It is translated as CASSQGGMGYEQYF.

The chain has TRBV29-1 and TRBJ2-1, with 7 nucleotides matching TRBD2. V shed 6 bases and J 9 bases; nucleotides not matched to a gene: 20. The germline CDR1 and CDR2 sequences are SQVTM and ANQGSEA. The CDR3 length is 16 residues. Here the CDR3 reads CSVGWGGRSSGGEQFF. For the CDR3, the DNA is TGCAGCGTGGGCTGGGGGGGACGGTCTTCGGGAGGTGAGCAGTTCTTC.

The CDR3 is CASSSRDRVHEQFF. CDR3 sequence (DNA): TGTGCCAGCAGCTCCAGGGACAGGGTGCATGAGCAGTTCTTC. The V and J genes are TRBV7-2 and TRBJ2-1; 9 bases match TRBD1. Germline CDR1 reads SGHTA; CDR2 reads FQGNSA. J gave up 8 bases and V 4 bases, and 6 bases lay outside the gene matches. The CDR3 sequence is 14 residues long.

The chain uses TRBV5-6 and TRBJ2-7; 9 nucleotides agree with TRBD1. The V segment lost 3 bases and the J segment 2 bases; nucleotides outside the gene matches: 3. Germline V lookup: CDR1 SGHDT, CDR2 YYEEEE. The CDR3 loop spans 14 amino acids. The CDR3 loop reads CASSWTGAPYEQYF. DNA of the CDR3: TGTGCCAGCAGCTGGACAGGGGCCCCCTACGAGCAGTACTTC.

The rearrangement links TRBV10-1 to TRBJ2-5; 9 positions match TRBD2. Germline values: CDR1 WNHNN, CDR2 SYGVQD (reference sequence). This CDR3 is 15 amino acids long. V trimming: 3 bases; J trimming: 4 bases; junction bases outside the gene matches: 6. Here the CDR3 reads CASSETAGGVETQYF. The CDR3 region has the DNA TGCGCCAGCAGTGAAACAGCGGGAGGCGTAGAGACCCAGTACTTC.